Sequencing of this T cell receptor (beta chain) was carried out in a study of cytomegalovirus exposure and HLA in healthy donors. Broader study findings: Rare TCR sequences dominated, though some public TCRs recurred in many donors.

TCRdb keeps only in-frame clones here, not all; method: immunoSEQ multiplex PCR. The sample has approximately 82,000 clones, around 95% seen once. Details on this clone: What it binds is not known.

The V gene lost 0 bases and the J gene lost 5 bases, with 16 bases spanning the gap. The length of the CDR3 is 16 residues. Per germline, CDR1 LNHNV and CDR2 YYDKDF (reference sequence). The specimen was PBMCs. The gene calls are TRBV15 and TRBJ1-1; perhaps TRBD1 as D (5 bases). This TCR derives from a woman aged 18-29 years in good health and CMV-seronegative. The CDR3 is CATSRDSRDYTTEAFF. In DNA form, the CDR3 reads TGTGCCACCAGCAGAGATTCGAGGGACTATACGACTGAAGCTTTCTTT.